This is a list of T cell receptor beta chains from one sample in a study of T cells in Graves' hyperthyroidism and ophthalmopathy. TCRdb redid the calling of the multiplex PCR reads with MiXCR, one entry per CDR3 protein. Of around 480,000 distinct CDR3 sequences listed, roughly an eighth are singletons. Sequenced sample: blood. These receptors were taken from a woman aged 18-29 years with Graves' hyperthyroidism. Both conserved end residues are trimmed from each CDR3. Fields, in order: V gene, CDR3 length, CDR3 protein.

TRBV19 13 ASSIGPGQPREQF
TRBV12-3/TRBV12-4 13 ASKRATGGNQPQH
TRBV6-1 14 ASSKSQGGVNEKLF
TRBV12-3/TRBV12-4 12 ASSLGPWVGELF
TRBV20-1 15 SALFDLPGASYNEQF
TRBV9 13 ASSVRGDGALEAF
TRBV10-3 13 AISEAPSGVYEQY
TRBV7-9 14 ASSLNPGTNTDTQY
TRBV19 13 ASSMSAGGEAKLF
TRBV12-3/TRBV12-4 11 ASSSDRGGELF
TRBV7-2 10 ASSLSQVEQF
TRBV19 13 ASSNSWAGVETQY
TRBV4-2 17 ASSQVLAGGPLYQETQY
TRBV5-8 13 ASSPIAGGVYEQY
TRBV12-3/TRBV12-4 13 ASSLIQTGYQPQH
TRBV12-3/TRBV12-4 15 ASSLGLALSSYNEQF
TRBV18 14 ASSPPMAGVYNEQF
TRBV20-1 11 SARSAATREAF
TRBV6-1 15 ASSYARLAGGADTQY
TRBV9 11 ASSPMSGTEAF
TRBV5-4 14 ASSPARTASTDTQY
TRBV5-1 12 ASSVGTGYQPQH
TRBV5-1 12 ASSLRLATHEQY
TRBV5-1 13 ASSPFGGQDEKLF
TRBV2 11 ASSRVPQETQY
TRBV5-1 14 ASSLPLSQSRNEQF
TRBV12-5 13 ASGFALREGTEAF
TRBV2 13 ASSAQGPRRDGYT
TRBV28 13 ASSVRDRDAGELF
TRBV12-3/TRBV12-4 12 ASSKSTAPYGYT
TRBV12-3/TRBV12-4 14 ASNRDRTSGANVLT
TRBV4-1 15 ASSQRGVGTEGYEQY
TRBV6-2/TRBV6-3 13 ASTARSGGIYEQY
TRBV5-1 14 ASSAKGPRGLETQY
TRBV24-1 13 ATSGWGRGTDTQY
TRBV27 15 ASSFLRTSGREETQY
TRBV7-9 13 ASSLIGLAGTEAF
TRBV12-3/TRBV12-4 14 ASRGPAGGAIEKLF
TRBV24-1 15 ATSDNTQGWGTGELF
TRBV9 11 ASKGSNTGELF
TRBV27 13 ASSGAGTNNQPQH
TRBV4-2 11 ASSQERIRAQF
TRBV5-1 13 ASSLDTGANTEAF
TRBV11-2 14 ASSQWGGESSNEQF
TRBV6-1 13 ASTGRGVMNTEAF
TRBV24-1 12 ATSGPKNTGELF
TRBV30 11 AWSSSSRLGYT
TRBV11-2 14 ASSIRTVATNEKLF
TRBV12-3/TRBV12-4 14 ASSFEGAFGQYEQF
TRBV12-3/TRBV12-4 12 ASSGSGPSYEQY
TRBV24-1 13 ATSDYDLHTDTQY
TRBV10-3 14 AISDLTLTGRETQY
TRBV20-1 15 SAREGLAGKSYNEQF
TRBV12-3/TRBV12-4 10 ASRLAADTQY
TRBV27 12 ASIPGGGHTEAF
TRBV9 16 ASSVGHLGTGSTDTQY